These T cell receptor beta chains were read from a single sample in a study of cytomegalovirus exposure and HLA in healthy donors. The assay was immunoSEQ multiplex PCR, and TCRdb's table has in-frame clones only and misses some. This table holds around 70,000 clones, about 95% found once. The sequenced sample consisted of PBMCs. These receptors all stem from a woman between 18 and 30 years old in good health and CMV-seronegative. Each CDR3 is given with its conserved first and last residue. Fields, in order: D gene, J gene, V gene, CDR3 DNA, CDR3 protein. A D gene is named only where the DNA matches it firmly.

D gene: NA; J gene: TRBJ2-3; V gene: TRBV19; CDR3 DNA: TGTGCCAGTAGTATTAGTAAACAGAGCACAGATACGCAGTATTTT; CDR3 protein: CASSISKQSTDTQYF
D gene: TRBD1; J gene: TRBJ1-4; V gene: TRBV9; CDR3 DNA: TGTGCCAGCAGCGGACAGGGGGACGGAGAAAAACTGTTTTTT; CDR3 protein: CASSGQGDGEKLFF
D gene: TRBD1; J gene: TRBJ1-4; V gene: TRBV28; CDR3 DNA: TGTGCCAGCAGTTTAATGACAGGGTTTAATGAAAAACTGTTTTTT; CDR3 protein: CASSLMTGFNEKLFF
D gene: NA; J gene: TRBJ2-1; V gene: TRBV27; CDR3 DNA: TGTGCCAGCAGTTCCCCCCTGCCGGGGGTGGGGAATGAGCAGTTCTTC; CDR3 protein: CASSSPLPGVGNEQFF
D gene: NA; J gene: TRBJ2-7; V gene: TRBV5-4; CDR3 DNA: TGTGCCAGCAGCCAGCAGGGTTGGGTAGCCGAGCAGTACTTC; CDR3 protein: CASSQQGWVAEQYF
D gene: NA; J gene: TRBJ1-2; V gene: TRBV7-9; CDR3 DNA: TGTGCCAGCAGCCCCGGTGGTGGTGGCTACACCTTC; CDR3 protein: CASSPGGGGYTF
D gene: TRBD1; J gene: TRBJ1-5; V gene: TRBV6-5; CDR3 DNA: TGTGCCAGCAGCCTTGGACAGGGTTATGGTCAGCCCCAGCATTTT; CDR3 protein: CASSLGQGYGQPQHF
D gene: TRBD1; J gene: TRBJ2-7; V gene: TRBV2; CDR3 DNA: TGTGCCAGCAGTGCGGACAGGGGGTATCACGAGCAGTACTTC; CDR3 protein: CASSADRGYHEQYF
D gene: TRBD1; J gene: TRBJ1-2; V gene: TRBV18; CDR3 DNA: TGTGCCAGCTCACCAGGGCAGGGGGCTTGGTATGGCTACACCTTC; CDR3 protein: CASSPGQGAWYGYTF
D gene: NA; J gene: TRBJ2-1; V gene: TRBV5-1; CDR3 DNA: TGCGCCAGCAGCCTACGACAGGAGCAGTTCTTC; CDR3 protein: CASSLRQEQFF
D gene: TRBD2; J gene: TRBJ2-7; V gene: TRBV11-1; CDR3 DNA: TGTGCCAGCAGCGATCCGGGACTAGCGGATTACGAGCAGTACTTC; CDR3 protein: CASSDPGLADYEQYF
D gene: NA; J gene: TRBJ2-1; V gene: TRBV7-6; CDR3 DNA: TGTGCCAGCAGCCCCGGGGATGAGCAGTTCTTC; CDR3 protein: CASSPGDEQFF
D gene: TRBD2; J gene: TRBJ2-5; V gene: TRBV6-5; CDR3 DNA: TGTGCCAGCAGTAGACTAGCGGGGTACCAAGAGACCCAGTACTTC; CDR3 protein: CASSRLAGYQETQYF
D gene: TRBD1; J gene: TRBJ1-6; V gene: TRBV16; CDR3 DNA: TGTGCCAGCAGCCAAGGGACAGGGTATAATTCACCCCTCCACTTT; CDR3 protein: CASSQGTGYNSPLHF
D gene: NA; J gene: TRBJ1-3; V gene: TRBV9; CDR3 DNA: TGTGCCAGCAGCGCCCAGACCGGGACAACTCTTGCTGGAAACACCATATATTTT; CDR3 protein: CASSAQTGTTLAGNTIYF
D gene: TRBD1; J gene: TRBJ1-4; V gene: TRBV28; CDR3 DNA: TGTGCCAGCAGTGCGACAGGGGGACAGGAAAAACTGTTTTTT; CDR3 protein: CASSATGGQEKLFF